The T cell receptor beta chain described here comes from a study of blood T cell repertoires in COVID-19. Study summary: Sites in the United States, Italy and Spain provided acute and convalescent COVID-19 samples. T cells, B-cell-depleted T cells, or PBMCs provided the cDNA or gDNA that served as material.

Per the germline V gene, CDR1 is SGHAT and CDR2 is FQNNGV. The CDR3 runs 15 residues. The ends were cut back, 6 bases at V and 5 bases at J, with 16 bases in the middle. How the authors handled the data: Amplification of reference gene primers was used by the study to estimate nucleated cell counts. Libraries were prepared by immunoSEQ multiplex PCR; TCRdb keeps only in-frame clonotypes and omits some of them. V and J calls plus clone size are reproduced from that table; the DNA served to infer D and trimming. Seen here are some 270,000 clones, 75% to 90% observed once, and the top ten hold around 0.84%.

Sequencing was performed on peripheral blood. The chain combines TRBV11-2 with TRBJ1-4; D gene uncertain. This receptor was obtained from a man between 25 and 39 years old with acute or convalescent COVID-19. The CDR3 spells CASRVPGKRNEKLFF. CDR3 DNA sequence: TGTGCCAGCAGAGTACCGGGAAAAAGGAATGAAAAACTGTTTTTT.